This TCR beta chain derives from a study of cytomegalovirus exposure and HLA in healthy donors. Background on the study: Earlier, 180 million or so T cells were analyzed, and 90 million to 120 million unique TCR beta sequences were found among them. Genetic ancestry analysis placed 75% to 85% of the approximately 390 donors that were genotyped in the Caucasian-associated cluster. There were tens of millions of unique TCRs (from HLA-typed donors) in an early data release. General study points: Researchers reported that a few CMV-associated chains were confirmed in vitro as CMV antigen-specific.

PCR primers comprised 60 Vbeta and 13 Jbeta primers. Here immunoSEQ multiplex PCR was the method, and the copy in TCRdb shows in-frame clones only, minus some. The table has more than 90,000 clones, approximately 81% seen once. V lost 6 bases to trimming and J lost 0 bases, with 15 bases between them. Germline V gene sequence: CDR1 ENHRY, CDR2 SYGVKD. The CDR3 has 15 amino acids. To note about this clone: The antigen remains unidentified.

Sequenced: PBMCs. V usage is TRBV10-3 and J usage is TRBJ2-7; TRBD2 might be the D (6 bases). This sequence originates from a woman between 65 and 79 years old in good health and CMV-seropositive. CDR3 nucleotides: TGTGCCATCAGAAAGGGTCAGGAGGGCTCCTACGAGCAGTACTTC. Translating gives CAIRKGQEGSYEQYF.